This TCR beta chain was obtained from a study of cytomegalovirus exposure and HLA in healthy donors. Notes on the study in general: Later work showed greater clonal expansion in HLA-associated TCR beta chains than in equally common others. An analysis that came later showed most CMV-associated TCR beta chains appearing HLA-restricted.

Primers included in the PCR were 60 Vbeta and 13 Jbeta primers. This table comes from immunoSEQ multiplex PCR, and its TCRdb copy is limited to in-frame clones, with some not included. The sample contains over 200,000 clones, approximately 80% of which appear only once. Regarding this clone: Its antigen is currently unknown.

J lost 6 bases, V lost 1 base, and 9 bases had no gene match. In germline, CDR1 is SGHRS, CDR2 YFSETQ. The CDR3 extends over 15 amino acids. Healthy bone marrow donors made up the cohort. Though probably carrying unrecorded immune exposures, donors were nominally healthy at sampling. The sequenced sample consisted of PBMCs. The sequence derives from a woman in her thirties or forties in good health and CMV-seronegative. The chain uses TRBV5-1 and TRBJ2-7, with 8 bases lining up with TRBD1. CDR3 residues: CASSLRSAGGSEQYF. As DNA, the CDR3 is TGCGCCAGCAGCTTGAGGTCGGCAGGGGGCTCCGAGCAGTACTTC.